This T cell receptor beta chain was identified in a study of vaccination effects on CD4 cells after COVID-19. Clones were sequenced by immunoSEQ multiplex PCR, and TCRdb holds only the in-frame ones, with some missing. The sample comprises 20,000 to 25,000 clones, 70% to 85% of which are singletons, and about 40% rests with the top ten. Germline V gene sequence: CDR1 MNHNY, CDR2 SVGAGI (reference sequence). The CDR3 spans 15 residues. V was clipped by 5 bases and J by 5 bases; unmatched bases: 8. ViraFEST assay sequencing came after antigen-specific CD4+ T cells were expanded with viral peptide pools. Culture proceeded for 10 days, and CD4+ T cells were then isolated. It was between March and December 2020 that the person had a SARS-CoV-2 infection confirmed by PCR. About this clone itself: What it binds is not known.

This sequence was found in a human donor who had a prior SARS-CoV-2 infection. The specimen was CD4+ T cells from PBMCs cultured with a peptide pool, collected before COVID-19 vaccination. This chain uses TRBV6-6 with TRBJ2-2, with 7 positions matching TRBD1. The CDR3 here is CASSRDRLITGELFF. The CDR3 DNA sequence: TGTGCCAGCAGTCGGGACAGATTAATAACCGGGGAGCTGTTTTTT.